The 15 T cell receptor beta chains in this list originate from one sample, sequenced in a study of PD-1 blockade in classical Hodgkin lymphoma. Only in-frame clones appear in the TCRdb table, and some are missing; sequencing was by immunoSEQ multiplex PCR. The sample has 70,000 or so clones, over 85% seen once; the top ten hold 2.6%. Noted time point: newly diagnosed, previously untreated cHL patient sample. Input material: peripheral blood mononuclear cells (PBMCs). Receptors originate from a human donor with classical Hodgkin lymphoma.

V and J are TRBV6-5 and TRBJ2-2, with unresolved D. The germline V and J ends were trimmed by 1 base and 5 bases, with 14 bases remaining between them. The CDR3 length is 16 residues. CDR1 and CDR2 (germline): MNHEY, SVGAGI. CDR3 loop: CASSYFPLDHTGELFF. In DNA, the CDR3 is TGTGCCAGCAGTTACTTTCCTCTAGATCATACCGGGGAGCTGTTTTTT.

This clone occurred a few times. The V and J genes are TRBV6-1 and TRBJ1-2, with D possibly TRBD1 on 5 matching bases. The CDR3 contains 12 residues. CDR1 is MNHNS, CDR2 SASEGT, per germline. Trimming took 6 bases from V and 8 from J, leaving 13 bases between them. CDR3 region: CASSRWGEGYTF. CDR3 sequence (DNA): TGTGCCAGCAGCCGGTGGGGGGAGGGCTACACCTTC.

On this clone itself: Other DNA sequences in the same sample also yield this CDR3. The genes are TRBV6-5 and TRBJ1-2; 7 bases align to TRBD1. The germline gives CDR1 MNHEY, CDR2 SVGAGI. The CDR3 extends over 15 amino acids. Trimming at V came to 2 bases and at J to 11 bases, leaving 14 bases not matched to a gene. The chain's CDR3 is CASSYRDSLEGGYTF. In nucleotides, the CDR3 is TGTGCCAGCAGTTACCGGGACAGCCTTGAAGGTGGGTACACCTTC.

The rearrangement uses TRBV30 and TRBJ1-2, with 7 nucleotides matching TRBD1. V trimming: 2 bases; J trimming: 1 base; junction bases outside the gene matches: 7. The CDR3 is 15 amino acids. Germline V gene sequence: CDR1 GTSNPN, CDR2 SVGIG (reference sequence). In DNA, the CDR3 is TGTGCCTGGAGTCCTCAACAGGGGATTAACTATGGCTACACCTTC. It encodes CAWSPQQGINYGYTF.

V and J are TRBV19 and TRBJ2-5; D is undetermined. The CDR3 has 15 amino acids. V lost 2 bases and J 5 bases, leaving 15 bases between the germline ends. Per germline, CDR1 LNHDA and CDR2 SQIVND (reference sequence). The CDR3 bases are TGTGCCAGTAGTATACGTACCCGGATGGGGGAGACCCAGTACTTC. It yields the protein CASSIRTRMGETQYF.

The chain is built from TRBV4-1 and TRBJ1-1; 7 bases are a match to TRBD1. V dropped 6 bases and J dropped 5; count of bases not matched to a gene: 9. Germline V lookup: CDR1 MGHRA, CDR2 YSYEKL. CDR3 length: 14 amino acids. The CDR3 sequence is CASSPTGLGTEAFF. In nucleotides, the CDR3 is TGCGCCAGCAGTCCGACAGGGCTGGGTACTGAAGCTTTCTTT.

The CDR3 region is CASSLVAGTDTQYF. The CDR3 bases are TGTGCCAGCAGCTTGGTGGCAGGCACAGATACGCAGTATTTT. The chain recombines TRBV5-4 with TRBJ2-3; unclear D gene. The V end was cut by 0 bases, the J end by 1 base, with 6 bases between. The CDR3 loop spans 14 amino acids. Germline CDR1 is SGHNT and CDR2 is YYREEE (reference sequence).

CDR3 amino acids: CASRFNTGELFF. The CDR3 DNA is TGCGCCAGCAGATTCAACACCGGGGAGCTGTTTTTT. The rearrangement joins TRBV5-1 to TRBJ2-2; no definite D call. Germline CDR1 and CDR2: SGHRS and YFSETQ. The CDR3 totals 12 residues. Trimming took 5 bases from V and 2 from J, leaving 4 bases between them.

The V gene is TRBV18, the J gene TRBJ1-5; the D is unclear. This CDR3 has 14 amino acids. Trimming left V 5 bases short and J 7 bases short, with 15 bases between. Germline loops: CDR1 KGHSH, CDR2 LQKENI. The DNA of the CDR3 is TGTGCCAGCTCATCCGGGTCAGAGGGCCAGCCCCAGCATTTT. This encodes CASSSGSEGQPQHF.

The gene calls are TRBV5-6 and TRBJ2-7, with 7 bases lining up with TRBD1. The germline V gene encodes CDR1 SGHDT and CDR2 YYEEEE. V lost 2 bases to trimming and J lost 3 bases; unmatched junction nucleotides: 5. The CDR3 covers 14 residues. The CDR3 region has the DNA TGTGCCAGCAGCTTCTTGGGACAGAGCTACGAGCAGTACTTC. It translates to CASSFLGQSYEQYF.

The chain uses TRBV19 and TRBJ2-2; TRBD1 aligns across 10 bases. The ends lost 5 bases at V and 4 bases at J; junction bases unmatched: 7. The germline V gene encodes CDR1 LNHDA and CDR2 SQIVND (reference sequence). The length of the CDR3 is 16 residues. CDR3 protein: CASSSPGQGLTGELFF. The CDR3 nucleotides are TGTGCCAGTAGTTCGCCGGGACAGGGGCTCACCGGGGAGCTGTTTTTT.

V usage is TRBV5-1 and J usage is TRBJ1-1, with D hard to call. The CDR3 has 15 amino acids. The ends were cut back, 3 bases at V and 3 bases at J, with 15 bases in the middle. Germline V gene sequence: CDR1 SGHRS, CDR2 YFSETQ. The CDR3 nucleotides are TGCGCCAGCAGCTACCAGCCGGACCCGGACACTGAAGCTTTCTTT. Translated: CASSYQPDPDTEAFF.

The chain recombines TRBV5-6 with TRBJ2-5; TRBD2 agrees at 7 bases. This CDR3 is built from 15 residues. The V segment lost 6 bases and the J segment 0 bases; nucleotides outside the gene matches: 8. The V gene's germline CDR1 is SGHDT and CDR2 YYEEEE. Here the CDR3 reads CASTRSGRYQETQYF. The CDR3 DNA sequence: TGTGCCAGCACCCGTAGCGGGCGGTACCAAGAGACCCAGTACTTC.

This clone was seen once. CDR3: CASSRLDRDHNEQFF. CDR3 DNA sequence: TGTGCCAGCAGCCGCTTGGACAGGGACCACAATGAGCAGTTCTTC. V gene TRBV5-6 combines with J gene TRBJ2-1, with 8 bases identical to TRBD1. With V trimmed by 4 bases and J by 5 bases, 8 bases remained unmatched. The germline V gene encodes CDR1 SGHDT and CDR2 YYEEEE. CDR3 length equals 15 residues.

J is TRBJ2-1 and V is TRBV6-1, with D possibly called TRBD1 or TRBD2 (5 bases each). V lost 4 bases to trimming and J lost 2 bases, with 15 bases between them. There are 16 residues in the CDR3. Germline CDR1 is MNHNS and CDR2 is SASEGT. The CDR3: CASSGDLYGTYNEQFF. In DNA, the CDR3 is TGTGCCAGCAGTGGGGACCTTTATGGTACCTACAATGAGCAGTTCTTC.